This TCR beta chain derives from a study of blood T cell repertoires in COVID-19. Turning to the study itself: Sites in the United States, Italy and Spain provided acute and convalescent COVID-19 samples.

Authors' processing steps: How many nucleated cells were present was estimated from reference gene primer amplification. The assay was immunoSEQ multiplex PCR, and TCRdb's table has in-frame clones only and misses some. The DNA gave D and trimming, while V, J and clone size come from that table. The sample has about 440,000 clones; approximately 88% are singletons. Germline V gives CDR1 SGHRS, CDR2 YFSETQ. The CDR3 contains 15 residues. V lost 0 bases and J 7 bases, leaving 14 bases between the germline ends. The sample consisted of peripheral blood. This sequence joins TRBV5-1 and TRBJ1-3; D is uncertain. This TCR came from a woman in her forties or fifties with COVID-19, enrolled during active disease. CDR3 DNA: TGCGCCAGCAGCTTGGGGGCAGGAAAAGGTAACACCATATATTTT. It encodes CASSLGAGKGNTIYF. Using reference TRBV5-1 and TRBJ1-3 for the parts outside the CDR3, the full variable domain is KAGVTQTPRYLIKTRGQQVTLSCSPISGHRSVSWYQQTPGQGLQFLFEYFSETQRNKGNFPGRFSGRQFSNSRSEMNVSTLELGDSALYLCASSLGAGKGNTIYFGEGSWLTVV.